This T cell receptor (beta chain) was sequenced in a study of blood T cell repertoires in COVID-19 (dated by TCRdb to the early 2020s). For context, the study as a whole: The collaborator samples originated in the United States, Italy and Spain and spanned the acute and convalescent phases of COVID-19. The prospective study material was composed of cDNA or gDNA derived from T cells, B-cell-depleted T cells, or PBMCs. Deeply sampled blood TCRbeta repertoires from subjects exposed to, actively infected with, or recovered from COVID-19 were included in the dataset. The repertoires were released in a freely available public database meant as a resource for research on the immune response to SARS-CoV-2. Samples were obtained from the ongoing ImmuneRACE study (first 160 participants) and from 950 to 1,500 subjects provided by 6 global collaborators. Sample metadata almost always included a de-identified subject ID, COVID-19 status, age in years and sex. HLA class I and class II types, where available, came from metadata supplied by the sample provider rather than from assay-based typing.

TCRbeta CDR3 regions were amplified from genomic DNA by means of the immunoSEQ Assay, a bias-controlled multiplex PCR. On the study's bioinformatics: The number of nucleated cells in each sample was estimated from the amplification of reference gene primers within the assay. To quantify the absolute abundance of each unique TCRbeta CDR3 rearrangement, sequence reads were collapsed and filtered. Productive Simpson clonality was computed per sample as the square root of Simpson's diversity index over productive rearrangements. This is the immuneACCESS table as TCRdb keeps it, with only in-frame sequences that have V and J called. A part of the clones is gone; compared with another copy, unresolved V genes explain less than half, and the rest is unexplained. That table gives V, J and clone size, and the DNA gave D and trimming. The sample table shows 150,000 to 250,000 clones, and around 94% are seen once. 0.6% to 0.9% of the sample is taken by the ten largest.

From the cysteine through the phenylalanine, the CDR3 covers 13 amino acids. Only CDR3 DNA remains: 39 bases, in frame from the first base. The junction shows trimming of 7 bases on V and 3 bases on J, plus 10 bases between the germline ends. CDR1 and CDR2 were assigned from the germline V gene as SNHLY and FYNNEI. The sample holds a few counts of this clone. The target of this receptor is not known. No base quality information exists; no much larger clone differs at one position. One collaborating source in Seattle enrolled patients during active infection and followed them longitudinally through the course of disease. Collaborating institutions collected whole blood in K2EDTA tubes following their own protocols. Collaborator samples were shipped for TCRbeta analysis as frozen whole blood, isolated PBMCs, or DNA extracted from either sample type. Summary of the overall study and its limitations: The quantity of clinical and demographic metadata differed by source and by participant and was supplied without curation.

The sequence joins TRBV2 to TRBJ1-3, and possibly TRBD1, on 5 matching bases. The sequence was collected from a man between 25 and 39 years old with COVID-19, enrolled during active disease. The sample comprised peripheral blood. Here is the DNA: TGTGCCAGCAATCAGGGTGATGGAAACACCATATATTTT. Its translation reads: CASNQGDGNTIYF.